This T cell receptor (beta chain) is drawn from a study of T cell changes during pregnancy in multiple sclerosis. V was pared by 5 bases and J by 5 bases, with 8 bases of the junction left unmatched. There are 14 residues in the CDR3. Germline values: CDR1 MNHNY, CDR2 SVGAGI (reference sequence). Libraries were prepared by immunoSEQ multiplex PCR; TCRdb keeps only in-frame clonotypes and omits some of them. The repertoire holds 45,000 or so clones, roughly 88% seen once, with approximately 1.4% in the top ten. The sequenced sample was PBMCs (not recorded whether the cells were cultured). The sequence came from a female donor with multiple sclerosis, enrolled in a pregnancy study. The chain links TRBV6-6 to TRBJ2-7; 8 bases are a match to TRBD2. The CDR3 sequence is CASSHWSGSDEQYF. DNA of the CDR3: TGTGCCAGCAGTCACTGGAGCGGGAGCGACGAGCAGTACTTC.